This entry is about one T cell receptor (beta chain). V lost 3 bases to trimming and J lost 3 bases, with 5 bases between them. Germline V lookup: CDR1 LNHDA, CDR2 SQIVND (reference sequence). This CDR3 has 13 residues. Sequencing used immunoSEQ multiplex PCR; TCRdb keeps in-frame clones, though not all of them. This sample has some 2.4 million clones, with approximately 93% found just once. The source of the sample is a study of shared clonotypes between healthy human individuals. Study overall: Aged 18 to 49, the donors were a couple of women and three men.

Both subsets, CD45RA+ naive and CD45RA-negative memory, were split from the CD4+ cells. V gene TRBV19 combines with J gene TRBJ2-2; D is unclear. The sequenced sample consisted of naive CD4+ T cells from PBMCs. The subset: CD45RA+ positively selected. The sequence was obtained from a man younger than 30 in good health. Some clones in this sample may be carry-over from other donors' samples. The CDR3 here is CASSIPDTGELFF. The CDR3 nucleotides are TGTGCCAGTAGTATTCCGGACACCGGGGAGCTGTTTTTT.